This T cell receptor (beta chain) was obtained from a study of T cell repertoires in cytomegalovirus infection. TCRdb re-analysed the reads in MiXCR, keeping a single row per CDR3 protein. The repertoire holds 150,000 to 200,000 distinct CDR3 sequences, with 8% to 10% as singletons. The CDR3 sequence is 12 residues long. The V and J ends lost 6 bases and 10 bases respectively, with 15 bases between them. Per the germline V gene, CDR1 is LNHDA and CDR2 is SQIVND (reference sequence). This clonotype occurred a few times. What it binds is not known. Findings of the study overall: Within the response measured ex vivo, HLA-C-restricted CMV-specific TCR beta clonotypes were dominant. CMV carriers having the relevant HLA were flagged by cumulative public TCR beta family frequency.

The specimen was PBMCs. This TCR was recovered from a human donor in good health (CMV status not recorded). Some clones in this sample may be carry-over from other donors' samples. The chain employs TRBV19 and TRBJ1-1; D remains unclear. The CDR3 protein is CASSQDRRGAFF. CDR3 sequence (DNA): TGTGCCAGTAGCCAGGACCGCCGTGGAGCTTTCTTT. Drawing the rest from reference TRBV19 and TRBJ1-1, the complete variable domain is DGGITQSPKYLFRKEGQNVTLSCEQNLNHDAMYWYRQDPGQGLRLIYYSQIVNDFQKGDIAEGYSVSREKKESFPLTVTSAQKNPTAFYLCASSQDRRGAFFGQGTRLTVV.